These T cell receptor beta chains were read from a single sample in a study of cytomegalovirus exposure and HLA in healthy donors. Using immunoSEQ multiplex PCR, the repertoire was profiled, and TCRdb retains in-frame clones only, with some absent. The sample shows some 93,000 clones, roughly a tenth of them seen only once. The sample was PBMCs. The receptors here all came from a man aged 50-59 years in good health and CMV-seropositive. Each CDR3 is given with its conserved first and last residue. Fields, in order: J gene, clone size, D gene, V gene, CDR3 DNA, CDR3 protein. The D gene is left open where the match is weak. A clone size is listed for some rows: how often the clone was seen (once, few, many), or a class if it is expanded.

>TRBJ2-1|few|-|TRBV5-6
TGTGCCAGCAGCCACGAGCGGGTAAGCTACTACAATGAGCAGTTCTTC
CASSHERVSYYNEQFF
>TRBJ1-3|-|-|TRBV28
TGTGCCAGCCGGGCCCAGGGGGGAAACACCATATATTTT
CASRAQGGNTIYF
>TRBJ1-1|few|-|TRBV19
TGTGCCAGTAGTATCGGAGGAGCTAACACTGAAGCTTTCTTT
CASSIGGANTEAFF
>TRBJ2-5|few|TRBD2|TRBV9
TGTGCCAGCAGCGTAGGCGGGAGGGCGGAGGAGACCCAGTACTTC
CASSVGGRAEETQYF
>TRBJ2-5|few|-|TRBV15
TGTGCCACCAGAAGGGAGGCAGAGACCCAGTACTTC
CATRREAETQYF
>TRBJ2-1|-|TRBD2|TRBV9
TGTGCCAGCAGCATCCTAGCGGGAGGGTACAATGAGCAGTTCTTC
CASSILAGGYNEQFF
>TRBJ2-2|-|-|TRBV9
TGTGCCAGCAGCGATAGCCGACGGAACACCGGGGAGCTGTTTTTT
CASSDSRRNTGELFF
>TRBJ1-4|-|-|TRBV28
TGTGCCAGCAGTGGAGGTCGGGTGGAAAAACTGTTTTTT
CASSGGRVEKLFF
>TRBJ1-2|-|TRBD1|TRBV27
TGTGCCAGCAGTTCCTCCGGGACAGGGATCGATGGCTACACCTTC
CASSSSGTGIDGYTF
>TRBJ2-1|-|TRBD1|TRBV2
TGTGCCAGCAGGGCACAGGGGGACTACAATGAGCAGTTCTTC
CASRAQGDYNEQFF
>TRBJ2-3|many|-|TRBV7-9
TGTGCCAGCAGCTCGCCAGACCGGGGTAGCAGCACAGATACGCAGTATTTT
CASSSPDRGSSTDTQYF
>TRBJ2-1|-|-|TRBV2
TGTGCCAGCAGGACTGGGAGCTCCTACAATGAGCAGTTCTTC
CASRTGSSYNEQFF
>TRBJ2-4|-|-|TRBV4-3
TGCGCCAGCAGCCAAGGACAGCAGAACAAAAACATTCAGTACTTC
CASSQGQQNKNIQYF
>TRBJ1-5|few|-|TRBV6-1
TGTGCCAGCAGTCAATCCTATAGCAATCAGCCCCAGCATTTT
CASSQSYSNQPQHF
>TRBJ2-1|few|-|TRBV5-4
TGTGCCAGCAGCTCGTGGGACATCGGCCAAGCGCAGTTCTTC
CASSSWDIGQAQFF
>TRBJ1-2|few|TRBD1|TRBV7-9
TGTGCCAGCAGTCACAGTCGACAGGGGCTACCCGTCGAAACCTTC
CASSHSRQGLPVETF
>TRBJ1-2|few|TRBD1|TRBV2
TGTGCCAGCAGCGGAGGGGGCGACTATGGCTACACCTTC
CASSGGGDYGYTF
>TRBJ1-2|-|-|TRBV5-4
TGTGCCAGCAGCTTGGGACAGCAGGAAAGCTACACCTTC
CASSLGQQESYTF
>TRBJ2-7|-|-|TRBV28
TGTGCCAGCAATTCTCCCTACGAGCAGTACTTC
CASNSPYEQYF
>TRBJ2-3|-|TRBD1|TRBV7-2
TGTGCCAGCAGCCGGGAACCCAGGGGGGATACGCAGTATTTT
CASSREPRGDTQYF
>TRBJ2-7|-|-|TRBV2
TGTGCCTCCAGAGGCGCCGCCTACGAGCAGTACTTC
CASRGAAYEQYF
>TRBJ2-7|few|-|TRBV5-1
TGCGCCAGCAGTGGGACAATAGGATACGAGCAGTACTTC
CASSGTIGYEQYF
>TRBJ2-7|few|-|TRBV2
TGTGCCAGCATCCCTTGGGGGGCCTACGAGCAGTACTTC
CASIPWGAYEQYF
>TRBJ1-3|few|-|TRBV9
TGTGCCAGCAGCGGCGGGCTTGCGGGGACTAGAAACACCATATATTTT
CASSGGLAGTRNTIYF
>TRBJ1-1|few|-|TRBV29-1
TGCAGCGTTGTTCAGTTCATGAACACTGAAGCTTTCTTT
CSVVQFMNTEAFF
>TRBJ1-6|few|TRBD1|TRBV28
TGTGCCAGCAGTGCCGGGACAGCAGCTTCACCCCTCCACTTT
CASSAGTAASPLHF
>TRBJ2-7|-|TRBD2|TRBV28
TGTGCCAGCAGTTCCCAATCCTTGGGAGGGGCCCCCTACGAGCAGTACTTC
CASSSQSLGGAPYEQYF
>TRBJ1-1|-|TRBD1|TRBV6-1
TGTGCCAGCAGCCAGGGGGACACTGAAGCTTTCTTT
CASSQGDTEAFF
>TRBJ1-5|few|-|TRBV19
TGTGCCAGTAGTATTAACTCTGGGGCCAGCAATCAGCCCCAGCATTTT
CASSINSGASNQPQHF
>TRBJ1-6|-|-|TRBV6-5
TGTGCCAGCAGTTACTCGGGACTCCCAAATTCACCCCTCCACTTT
CASSYSGLPNSPLHF
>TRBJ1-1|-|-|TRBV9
TGTGCCAGCAGCGTAACAGGGACGGGGAACACTGAAGCTTTCTTT
CASSVTGTGNTEAFF
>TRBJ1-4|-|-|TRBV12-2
TGTGCAAGTCGCATAACTCACACAGGGGGTAATGAAAAACTGTTTTTT
CASRITHTGGNEKLFF
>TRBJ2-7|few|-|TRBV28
TGTGCTACGGGGTTTCAGGACGAGCAGTACTTC
CATGFQDEQYF
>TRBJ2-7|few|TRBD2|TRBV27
TGTGCCAGCAGTCCAAGAACCGGGACTAGAGTTGAGCAGTACTTC
CASSPRTGTRVEQYF
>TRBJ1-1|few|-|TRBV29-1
TGCAGCGTTGGACGGGGGGCTGAAGCTTTCTTT
CSVGRGAEAFF
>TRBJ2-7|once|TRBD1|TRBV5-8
TGTGCCAGCCGGAGACAGGGGACCTACGAGCAGTACTTC
CASRRQGTYEQYF
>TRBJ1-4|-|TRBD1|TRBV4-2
TGTGCCAGCAGCCAAGATCCGGCAGGGGGAGGTTTTCTGTTTTTT
CASSQDPAGGGFLFF
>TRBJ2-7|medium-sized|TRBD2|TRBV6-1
TGTGCCAGCAGTGAAGGCGCCGGGAGGCTGCCCTACGAGCAGTACTTC
CASSEGAGRLPYEQYF
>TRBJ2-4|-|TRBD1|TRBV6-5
TGTGCCACCTCGACAGGGTTCGACATTCAGTACTTC
CATSTGFDIQYF
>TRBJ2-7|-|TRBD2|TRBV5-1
TGCGCCAGCAGCGGATGGGACTACACCTACGAGCAGTACTTC
CASSGWDYTYEQYF
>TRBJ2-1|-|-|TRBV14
TGTGCCAGCAGCCAAGATTTACTTGGGGGGGGCTATGAGCAGTTCTTC
CASSQDLLGGGYEQFF
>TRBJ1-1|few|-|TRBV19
TGTGCCAGTAGTCCTCTGATTGCCGGGGGATTCGCTGAAGCTTTCTTT
CASSPLIAGGFAEAFF
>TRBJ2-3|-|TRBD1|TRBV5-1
TGCGCCAGCAGCTCGGGACAGACTACAGATACGCAGTATTTT
CASSSGQTTDTQYF
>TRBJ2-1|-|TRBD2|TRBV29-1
TGCAGCGTTGAAACTAGCGGGGGTAGGGCGAATGAGCAGTTCTTC
CSVETSGGRANEQFF
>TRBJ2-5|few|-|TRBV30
TGTGCCCTTGGGCAACAAGAGACCCAGTACTTC
CALGQQETQYF
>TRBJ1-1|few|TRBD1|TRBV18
TGTGCCAGCTCACCGCGAGAGGGGGCGAACACTGAAGCTTTCTTT
CASSPREGANTEAFF
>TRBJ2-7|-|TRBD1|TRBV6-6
TGTGCCAGCAGCAGCGGACAGGTAGACTACGAGCAGTACTTC
CASSSGQVDYEQYF
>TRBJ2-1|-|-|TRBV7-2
TGTGCCAGCAGCTCATACCCGAGCTCCTACAATGAGCAGTTCTTC
CASSSYPSSYNEQFF
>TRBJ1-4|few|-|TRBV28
TGTGCCAGCAGTACCGGGGGGGCAACTAATGAAAAACTGTTTTTT
CASSTGGATNEKLFF
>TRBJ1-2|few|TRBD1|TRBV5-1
TGCGCCAGCAGCCCCACAGGGGGCGGCTATGGCTACACCTTC
CASSPTGGGYGYTF
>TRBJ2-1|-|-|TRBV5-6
TGTGCCAGCAGCCGGCGACAGCTCCTCTCCTACAATGAGCAGTTCTTC
CASSRRQLLSYNEQFF
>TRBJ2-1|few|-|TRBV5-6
TGTGCCAGCAGCTCTGTCTGGACTCACGCGGGTGAGCAGTTCTTC
CASSSVWTHAGEQFF
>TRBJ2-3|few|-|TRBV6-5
TGTGCCAGCAGCCTGAAGCGGACTGGCACAGATACGCAGTATTTT
CASSLKRTGTDTQYF
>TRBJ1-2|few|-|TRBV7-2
TGTGCCAGCAGCCCAGGGACAAGATCTAACTATGGCTACACCTTC
CASSPGTRSNYGYTF
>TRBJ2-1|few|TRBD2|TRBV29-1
TGCAGCGTTGAAGGGGAACTAGCGGGAGCAGAGCAGTTCTTC
CSVEGELAGAEQFF